The 8 T cell receptor beta chains listed next were all sequenced from one sample in a study of patients and donors after allogeneic stem cell transplantation. TCRdb re-analysed the RT-PCR reads in MiXCR, keeping a single row per CDR3 protein. The sample holds 200,000 to 250,000 distinct CDR3 sequences, 38% seen once. Sequenced material: blood, either unsorted or a sorted T cell fraction (not recorded which). Receptors originate from a human donor who was either an allogeneic HSCT recipient or a stem cell or donor lymphocyte infusion donor (not recorded which). It is not recorded whose cells these are; they may come from a transplant donor.

The chain uses TRBV20-1 and TRBJ1-4, with 7 bases aligning to TRBD1. This CDR3 is 12 amino acids long. The junction had 0 bases not matched to a gene; V was cut back by 3 bases and J by 5 bases. The germline gives CDR1 DFQATT, CDR2 SNEGSKA (reference sequence). CDR3 amino acids: CSARTGNEKLFF. DNA for the CDR3: TGCAGTGCTAGGACAGGGAATGAAAAACTGTTTTTT.

This clonotype was counted a few times. The chain combines TRBV29-1 with TRBJ1-1, with TRBD1 as a possible D gene (6 bases). The CDR3 is 13 amino acids. V lost 4 bases, J lost 3 bases, and 12 bases lay in between. Germline-derived CDR1 and CDR2 are SQVTM and ANQGSEA. The CDR3 DNA reads TGCAGCGTTGGGGGGGCGAGAGACACTGAAGCTTTCTTT. Translated, it gives CSVGGARDTEAFF.

CDR3 loop: CAISESSQRSYEQYF. The CDR3 DNA reads TGTGCCATCAGTGAGTCGAGTCAAAGATCCTACGAGCAGTACTTC. The chain carries TRBV10-3 and TRBJ2-7; D call uncertain. Trimming took 0 bases from V and 1 from J, leaving 10 bases between them. Germline V gene sequence: CDR1 ENHRY, CDR2 SYGVKD. The CDR3 is 15 amino acids.

The chain carries TRBV7-9 and TRBJ1-1; tentatively, D is TRBD1 (5 bases). Between the trimmed V and J ends, which lost 5 bases and 6 bases, there was a span of 16 bases. The germline gives CDR1 SEHNR, CDR2 FQNEAQ (reference sequence). CDR3 size: 14 residues. CDR3 sequence (DNA): TGTGCCAGCAGCGCCGACAGAATAAGTCCTGAAGCTTTCTTT. It yields the protein CASSADRISPEAFF. The entire variable domain, with the rest obtained from reference TRBV7-9 and TRBJ1-1, is as follows: DTGVSQNPRHKITKRGQNVTFRCDPISEHNRLYWYRQTLGQGPEFLTYFQNEAQLEKSRLLSDRFSAERPKGSFSTLEIQRTEQGDSAMYLCASSADRISPEAFFGQGTRLTVV.

The chain recombines TRBV12-3 or TRBV12-4 with TRBJ2-1; the match to TRBD1 covers 8 bases. J lost 9 bases, V lost 7 bases, and 8 bases had no gene match. The CDR3 has 13 residues. As DNA, the CDR3 is TGTGCCAGCACCCGGACAGGGTCGGCTGAGCAGTTCTTC. As protein: CASTRTGSAEQFF.

The V call is TRBV20-1, the J call TRBJ2-2; D could derive from TRBD1 or TRBD2 (5 bases each). Germline V CDR1 and CDR2: DFQATT, SNEGSKA (reference sequence). Between the trimmed V and J ends, which lost 4 bases and 1 base, there was a span of 10 bases. The CDR3 runs 14 residues. The CDR3 sequence is CSAMGRQNTGELFF. CDR3 coding DNA: TGCAGTGCTATGGGACGCCAGAACACCGGGGAGCTGTTTTTT.

The rearrangement links TRBV12-3 or TRBV12-4 to TRBJ1-5, with D maybe TRBD1 (6 bases). V dropped 3 bases and J dropped 10 bases, with 16 bases sitting between them. The CDR3 loop spans 14 amino acids. Written as DNA, the CDR3 is TGTGCCAGCAGTTTGCAGGGGATTCTCCGACCCCAGCATTTT. Residues: CASSLQGILRPQHF.

This clonotype occurred a few times. The chain links TRBV29-1 to TRBJ1-1, with D perhaps TRBD1 (5 bases). There are 10 residues in the CDR3. The V end was cut by 7 bases, the J end by 4 bases, with 7 bases between. Germline CDR1 reads SQVTM; CDR2 reads ANQGSEA. CDR3 bases: TGCAGCGCAGGGATCACTGAAGCTTTCTTT. It specifies CSAGITEAFF.